This T cell receptor (beta chain) was recorded in a study of T-cell reconstitution after alpha-beta-depleted transplantation in children. CDR3 size: 13 residues. CDR1 is MDHEN and CDR2 is SYDVKM in the germline V gene. V dropped 6 bases and J dropped 0 bases, with 6 bases sitting between them. The TCRbeta library was prepared with unique molecular identifiers. Each CDR3 protein is one row after TCRdb ran MiXCR on the PCR reads. The data show 210,000 or so distinct CDR3 sequences, around 9.9% seen once. Whole-study results and caveats: Fresh T-cell production supplied most of the T-cell counts and diversity seen one year after transplant. Surviving recipient cells, namely T cells and thymic progenitors, were the source of high day-60 TCRbeta diversity in some patients. At around two months after transplant, the alpha-beta T cells were reportedly derived from several hundred expanded clones that came from non-depleted graft cells.

This clonotype was seen ten or more times. The antigen is undetermined. This sequence originates from a child younger than two with acute myeloid leukemia, due to receive a stem cell transplant. The rearrangement joins TRBV28 to TRBJ2-4; D not certain. The material was PBMCs, obtained before TCRalphabeta/CD19-depleted stem cell transplant. The chain's CDR3 is CASSPPAKNIQYF. In nucleotides, the CDR3 is TGTGCCAGCAGCCCCCCAGCCAAAAACATTCAGTACTTC. The whole variable domain, filled in from reference TRBV28 and TRBJ2-4, reads DVKVTQSSRYLVKRTGEKVFLECVQDMDHENMFWYRQDPGLGLRLIYFSYDVKMKEKGDIPEGYSVSREKKERFSLILESASTNQTSMYLCASSPPAKNIQYFGAGTRLSVL.